The present TCR beta chain was sequenced within a study of OX40 agonist ivuxolimab in advanced cancers. At the level of the study: A diagnosis of hepatocellular carcinoma, melanoma, renal cell or head and neck cancer was present in dose-escalation patients. Three patients, one with hepatocellular carcinoma and two with cutaneous melanoma, achieved partial responses. Study-wide points: Antigen targets of the expanded peripheral T cells went undetermined. The study found among the lowest clonal expansion in partial responders at 0.1-3.0 mg/kg.

Some clones are missing from TCRdb's copy, which holds only in-frame ones; the method was immunoSEQ multiplex PCR. This sample carries 65,000 to 95,000 clones, 85% to 95% of them seen once, and the ten largest clones take approximately 9.9%. In regard to this clone: Its antigen is not identified.

The CDR3 consists of 14 residues. CDR1 and CDR2 from the germline V gene are MDHEN and SYDVKM. The junction had 5 bases not matched to a gene; V was cut back by 5 bases and J by 4 bases. The chain recombines TRBV28 with TRBJ1-3; 7 bases map to TRBD1. Sequenced here: CD4+ or CD8+ T cells sorted from blood, sampled in a trial of the OX40 agonist ivuxolimab. The TCR was taken from an adult with an advanced solid tumor such as melanoma, head and neck, liver or kidney cancer. The CDR3 DNA sequence: TGTGCCAGCAGTCCGATGGGACAGGGAAACACCATATATTTT. Amino acid sequence: CASSPMGQGNTIYF.